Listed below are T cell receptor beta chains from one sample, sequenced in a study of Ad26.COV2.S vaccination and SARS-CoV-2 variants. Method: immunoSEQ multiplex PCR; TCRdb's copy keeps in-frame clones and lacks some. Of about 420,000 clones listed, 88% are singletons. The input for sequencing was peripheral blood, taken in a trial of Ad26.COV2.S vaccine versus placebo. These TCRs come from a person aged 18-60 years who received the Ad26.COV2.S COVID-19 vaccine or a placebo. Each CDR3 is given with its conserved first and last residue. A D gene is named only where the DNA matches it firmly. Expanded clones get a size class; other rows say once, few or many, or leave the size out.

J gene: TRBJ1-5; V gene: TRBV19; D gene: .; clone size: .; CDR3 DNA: TGTGCCAGTAGTATAGAGGGAACTCAGCCCCAGCATTTT; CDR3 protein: CASSIEGTQPQHF
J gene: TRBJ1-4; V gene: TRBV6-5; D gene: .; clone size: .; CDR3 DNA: TGTGCCAGCAGTTACTCAGTTACACCAACTAATGAAAAACTGTTTTTT; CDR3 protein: CASSYSVTPTNEKLFF
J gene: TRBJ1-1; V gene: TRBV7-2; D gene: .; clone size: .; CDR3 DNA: TGTGCCAGCAGCCCACAGAGAGGACCGCGAAACACTGAAGCTTTCTTT; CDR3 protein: CASSPQRGPRNTEAFF
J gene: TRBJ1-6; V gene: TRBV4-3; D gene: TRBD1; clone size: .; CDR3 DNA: TGCGCCAGCAGCCCAACCGGGACAGGGGGCTCACCCCTCCACTTT; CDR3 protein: CASSPTGTGGSPLHF
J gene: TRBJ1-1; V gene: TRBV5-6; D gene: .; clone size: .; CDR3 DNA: TGTGCCAGCAGCTTGGCTGACTTGGGCACTGAAGCTTTCTTT; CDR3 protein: CASSLADLGTEAFF
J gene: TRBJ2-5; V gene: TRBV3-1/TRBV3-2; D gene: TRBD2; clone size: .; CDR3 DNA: TGTGCCAGCAGCCCCCGACTAGCAGGGATCGTGACCCAGTACTTC; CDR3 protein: CASSPRLAGIVTQYF
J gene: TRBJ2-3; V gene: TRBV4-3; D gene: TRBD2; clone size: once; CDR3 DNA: TGCGCCAGCAGCCAAGTTTTCCTAGCGGGGGGGCGGGATACGCAGTATTTT; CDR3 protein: CASSQVFLAGGRDTQYF
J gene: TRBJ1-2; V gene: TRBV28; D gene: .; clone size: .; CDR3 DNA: TGTGCCAGCAACTTACAGCCAAACTATGGCTACACCTTC; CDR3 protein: CASNLQPNYGYTF
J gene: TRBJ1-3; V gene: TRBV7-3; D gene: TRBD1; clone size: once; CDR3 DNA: TGTGCCAGGGATGAGGGGGCCGGAAACACCATATATTTT; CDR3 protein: CARDEGAGNTIYF
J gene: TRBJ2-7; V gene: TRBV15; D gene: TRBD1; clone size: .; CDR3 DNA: TGTGCCACCAGCAGTGACAGGGCAGGGGAGCAGTACTTC; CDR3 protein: CATSSDRAGEQYF
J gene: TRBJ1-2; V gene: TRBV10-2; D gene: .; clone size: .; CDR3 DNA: TGCGCCAGCAGTCAATTGACAGCCAACTATGGCTACACCTTC; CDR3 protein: CASSQLTANYGYTF
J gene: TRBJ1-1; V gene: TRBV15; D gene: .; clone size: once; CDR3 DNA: TGTGCCACCAGCAGAGTTCGGGTGGGTACTGAAGCTTTCTTT; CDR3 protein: CATSRVRVGTEAFF
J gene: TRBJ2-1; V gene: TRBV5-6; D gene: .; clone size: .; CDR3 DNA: TGTGCCAGCAGCTTGGACTTCCCGAGTGGGAAGTTCTTC; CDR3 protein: CASSLDFPSGKFF
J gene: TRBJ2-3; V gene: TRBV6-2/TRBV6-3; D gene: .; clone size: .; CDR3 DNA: TGTGCCAGCAGTTATGGCCTGGCGGCCTATACAGATACGCAGTATTTT; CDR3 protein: CASSYGLAAYTDTQYF
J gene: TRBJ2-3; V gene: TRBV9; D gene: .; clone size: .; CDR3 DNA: TGTGCCAGCAGCGTAGAGGCACCTCTGGATACGCAGTATTTT; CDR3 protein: CASSVEAPLDTQYF
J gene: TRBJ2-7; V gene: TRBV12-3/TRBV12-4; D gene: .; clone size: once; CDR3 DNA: TGTGCCAGCAGCCCACAGGGCTACGAGCAGTACTTC; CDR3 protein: CASSPQGYEQYF
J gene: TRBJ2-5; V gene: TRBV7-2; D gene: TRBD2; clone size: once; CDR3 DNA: TGTGCCAGCAGCTTAGGCTTTGCAGGGACTAGCGGGGTGAGCGAGACCCAGTACTTC; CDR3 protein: CASSLGFAGTSGVSETQYF
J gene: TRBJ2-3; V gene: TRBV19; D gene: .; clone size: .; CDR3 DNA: TGTGCCAGTAGTATTAGGTTCACTAGCTATACAGATACGCAGTATTTT; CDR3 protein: CASSIRFTSYTDTQYF
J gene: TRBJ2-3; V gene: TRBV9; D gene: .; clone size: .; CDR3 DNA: TGTGCCAGCAGCGTACTCGGACCCAAGGGGGGGACAGATACGCAGTATTTT; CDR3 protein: CASSVLGPKGGTDTQYF
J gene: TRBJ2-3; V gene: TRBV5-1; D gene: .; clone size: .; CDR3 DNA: TGCGCCAGCAGCTTGGCAGGCGTGGGGGGGCCTAGCACAGATACGCAGTATTTT; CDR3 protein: CASSLAGVGGPSTDTQYF
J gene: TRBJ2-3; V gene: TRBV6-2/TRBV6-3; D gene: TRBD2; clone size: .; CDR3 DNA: TGTGCCAGCAGTCGCCCCGGTGCTAGCGGGGGGCCAAGAACAGATACGCAGTATTTT; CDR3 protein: CASSRPGASGGPRTDTQYF